These 7 T cell receptor beta chains were all obtained from the same sample, sequenced in a study of shared clonotypes between healthy human individuals. Clones were read by immunoSEQ multiplex PCR, and TCRdb kept only the in-frame ones, dropping some. The sample carries 1.4 million to 1.5 million clones, roughly 96% recorded once. Sequenced: naive CD4+ T cells sorted from blood. Subset noted: CD45RA+ positively selected. These receptors all come from a young man in good health.

This clone was recorded only once. The CDR3 bases are TGCGCCAGCAGCTTGATTCGAAGGGATTCCCACTATGGCTACACCTTC. Translating gives CASSLIRRDSHYGYTF. The chain is built from TRBV5-1 and TRBJ1-2; unclear D gene. The germline V and J ends were trimmed by 1 base and 3 bases, with 16 bases remaining between them. The length of the CDR3 is 16 residues. Germline V gene sequence: CDR1 SGHRS, CDR2 YFSETQ.

This clone was detected only once. The genes are TRBV20-1 and TRBJ2-1; the D gene is possibly TRBD2 (6 bases). Germline-derived CDR1 and CDR2 are DFQATT and SNEGSKA (reference sequence). Deletions cut 5 bases from V and 9 bases from J, with 8 bases between. The CDR3 sequence is 10 residues long. CDR3 coding DNA: TGCAGTGCTCCGCGGGGTGAGCAGTTCTTC. Its translation: CSAPRGEQFF.

The chain recombines TRBV2 with TRBJ2-4; D remains unclear. CDR1 and CDR2 from the germline V gene are SNHLY and FYNNEI. This CDR3 has 14 amino acids. The germline V and J ends were trimmed by 6 bases and 10 bases, with 19 bases remaining between them. CDR3 loop: CASRANIGYGIQYF. CDR3 in DNA: TGTGCCAGCAGGGCAAATATAGGGTATGGGATTCAGTACTTC.

The J gene is TRBJ2-1, the V gene TRBV7-9; D is unclear. The germline V gene has CDR1 SEHNR and CDR2 FQNEAQ (reference sequence). This CDR3 is built from 15 residues. Deletions cut 4 bases from V and 2 bases from J, with 12 bases between. The chain's CDR3 is CASSSTTPAYNEQFF. The CDR3, as DNA: TGTGCCAGCAGCTCGACGACACCCGCCTACAATGAGCAGTTCTTC.

The rearrangement joins TRBV28 to TRBJ1-5, with 7 bases matching TRBD1. This CDR3 comprises 17 residues. The junction had 10 bases not matched to a gene; V was cut back by 3 bases and J by 2 bases. The germline gives CDR1 MDHEN, CDR2 SYDVKM. As DNA, the CDR3 is TGTGCCAGCAGTTTTTGGACTGGACAGGAGGGCAATCAGCCCCAGCATTTT. Amino acids: CASSFWTGQEGNQPQHF.

The CDR3 loop is CASSIQGYTEAFF. The CDR3 DNA is TGTGCCAGTAGTATTCAGGGGTACACTGAAGCTTTCTTT. The rearrangement uses TRBV19 and TRBJ1-1; maybe TRBD1 (6 bases). V lost 3 bases and J 3 bases, leaving 8 bases between the germline ends. The germline V gene encodes CDR1 LNHDA and CDR2 SQIVND (reference sequence). There are 13 residues in the CDR3.

This chain uses TRBV29-1 with TRBJ2-7; a weak D match, TRBD2 (6 bases). The CDR3 is 10 residues long. The germline V and J ends were trimmed by 7 bases and 5 bases, with 9 bases remaining between them. Germline values: CDR1 SQVTM, CDR2 ANQGSEA. The CDR3 nucleotides are TGCAGCGGTGGGACTGACGAGCAGTACTTC. Protein: CSGGTDEQYF.